This TCR beta chain was identified in a study of T cell changes during pregnancy in multiple sclerosis. Per germline, CDR1 SGHDN and CDR2 FVKESK. Unmatched junction bases numbered 6, after V lost 0 bases and J lost 10 bases. The CDR3 has 15 residues. Measured with immunoSEQ multiplex PCR; TCRdb has only the in-frame clones, and not every one. Of tens of thousands of clones listed, about 90% are singletons. The receptor's source is a female donor in good health, enrolled as a control in a pregnancy study. The chain carries TRBV14 and TRBJ1-6, with 7 positions matching TRBD1. The sequenced sample was CD4+ T cells from peripheral blood mononuclear cells, obtained in the second trimester of pregnancy. The CDR3 DNA follows: TGTGCCAGCAGCCAAGAGGGCAGGGGGATATCACCCCTCCACTTT. Translated: CASSQEGRGISPLHF.